These 20 T cell receptor beta chains were all obtained from the same sample, sequenced in a study of T cells after yellow fever vaccination. TCRdb re-called the 5' RACE reads through MiXCR, storing one row per CDR3 protein. This sample carries approximately 90,000 distinct CDR3 sequences, less than 6% of them seen once, and the ten largest clones take about 40%. The material was CD8+ T cells sorted from PBMCs, obtained 10 days after the yellow fever booster vaccination. These receptors all stem from a man aged 18 to 30 who received the YFV17D yellow fever vaccine.

CDR3 sequence reads: CASSFFGSYEQYF. CDR3 bases: TGTGCCAGCAGTTTTTTCGGCTCCTACGAGCAGTACTTC. The V and J genes are TRBV12-3 or TRBV12-4 and TRBJ2-7, with D hard to call. This CDR3 is 13 amino acids long. V lost 3 bases and J lost 0, with 6 bases in between.

This chain connects TRBV7-2 to TRBJ1-6, with a weak D call TRBD1 (5 bases). CDR3 size: 16 residues. Trimming took off 2 bases at V and 3 bases at J, with 11 bases between the two ends. Germline V gives CDR1 SGHTA, CDR2 FQGNSA. The CDR3 is CASSLFIGDYNSPLHF. In DNA form, the CDR3 reads TGTGCCAGCAGCTTATTTATAGGGGACTATAATTCACCCCTCCACTTT.

V and J are TRBV4-1 and TRBJ2-1; the D is unclear. The germline V gene has CDR1 MGHRA and CDR2 YSYEKL. Trimming left V 0 bases short and J 7 bases short, with 10 bases between. CDR3 length equals 14 residues. CDR3 in amino acids: CASSQDNGLNEQFF. The CDR3 DNA follows: TGCGCCAGCAGCCAAGATAACGGCCTGAATGAGCAGTTCTTC.

The J gene is TRBJ1-2, the V gene TRBV29-1; no reliable D call. V dropped 4 bases and J dropped 8 bases, with 14 bases sitting between them. The CDR3 is 12 amino acids. Germline V gene sequence: CDR1 SQVTM, CDR2 ANQGSEA. The CDR3 protein is CSVGKGIEGYTF. The CDR3 DNA sequence: TGCAGCGTTGGAAAGGGTATCGAAGGCTACACCTTC.

This clonotype was seen a few times. The J gene is TRBJ1-1, the V gene TRBV15, with D maybe TRBD1 (6 bases). V lost 0 bases to trimming and J lost 1 base, with 6 bases between them. CDR1 is LNHNV and CDR2 is YYDKDF in the germline V gene (reference sequence). This CDR3 is 14 amino acids long. DNA of the CDR3: TGTGCCACCAGCAGAGACAGGGGGAACACTGAAGCTTTCTTT. Amino acid sequence: CATSRDRGNTEAFF.

The genes are TRBV27 and TRBJ2-5; 8 nucleotides match TRBD2. V gave up 0 bases and J gave up 0 bases; unmatched junction bases: 3. Germline V gene sequence: CDR1 MNHEY, CDR2 SMNVEV (reference sequence). The CDR3 runs to 16 residues. The CDR3: CASSLSISGNQETQYF. The DNA of the CDR3 is TGTGCCAGCAGTTTATCGATTAGCGGGAACCAAGAGACCCAGTACTTC.

The CDR3 DNA reads as TGCGCCAGCAGTGAGTCAGAGGGGGCAAATAAGAATGAGCAGTTCTTC. Amino acid sequence: CASSESEGANKNEQFF. This chain links TRBV10-1 with TRBJ2-1, with 7 positions matching TRBD1. The CDR3 spans 16 residues. Germline CDR1 reads WNHNN; CDR2 reads SYGVQD (reference sequence). The V and J ends lost 0 bases and 7 bases, in that order; junction bases with no gene match: 9.

This clonotype was seen more than once but under ten times. The chain links TRBV5-4 to TRBJ2-1; 9 bases are shared with TRBD2. The junction had 11 bases not matched to a gene; V was cut back by 4 bases and J by 6 bases. This CDR3 comprises 16 residues. CDR1 SGHNT and CDR2 YYREEE come from the germline V gene (reference sequence). Here the CDR3 DNA reads TGTGCCAGCAGCAACGCCGCGGGGGGGCACACCAATGAGCAGTTCTTC. The encoded protein is CASSNAAGGHTNEQFF. The entire variable domain, with the rest obtained from reference TRBV5-4 and TRBJ2-1, is as follows: ETGVTQSPTHLIKTRGQQVTLRCSSQSGHNTVSWYQQALGQGPQFIFQYYREEENGRGNFPPRFSGLQFPNYSSELNVNALELDDSALYLCASSNAAGGHTNEQFFGPGTRLTVL.

At least ten counts were recorded for this clonotype. The chain combines TRBV7-2 with TRBJ2-5; the match to TRBD1 covers 9 bases. The CDR3 loop spans 15 amino acids. Trimming took 5 bases from V and 4 from J; bases not matched to a gene: 8. Germline CDR1 and CDR2: SGHTA and FQGNSA. The CDR3 reads CASSPRDRAVETQYF. CDR3 DNA sequence: TGTGCCAGCAGCCCCCGGGACAGGGCTGTAGAGACCCAGTACTTC.

V usage is TRBV5-8 and J usage is TRBJ1-1; D gene unclear. The germline CDR1 and CDR2 sequences are SGHTS and YDEGEE. The ends were cut back, 1 base at V and 1 base at J, with 8 bases in the middle. This CDR3 spans 14 amino acids. CDR3 nucleotide sequence: TGTGCCAGCAGCTTGCGACTAAAGAACACTGAAGCTTTCTTT. It translates to CASSLRLKNTEAFF.

This clonotype was detected ten times or more. This chain's CDR3 is CASSLWGLEAKNIQYF. The CDR3 DNA sequence: TGTGCCAGCAGCTTATGGGGGCTTGAGGCCAAAAACATTCAGTACTTC. The rearrangement uses TRBV5-4 and TRBJ2-4; a weak D match, TRBD1 (6 bases). CDR1 is SGHNT, CDR2 YYREEE, per germline (reference sequence). V was cut by 2 bases and J by 1 base, with 13 bases left in between. The CDR3 extends over 16 amino acids.

The chain is built from TRBV15 and TRBJ2-2; 7 bases line up with TRBD2. Per germline, CDR1 LNHNV and CDR2 YYDKDF (reference sequence). The CDR3 totals 14 residues. Trimming cost V 8 bases and J 1 base; bases outside gene matches: 4. This chain's CDR3 is CATRAGVNTGELFF. CDR3 sequence (DNA): TGTGCCACCCGGGCGGGGGTGAACACCGGGGAGCTGTTTTTT.

The chain joins TRBV20-1 to TRBJ1-2; D gene unclear. Looked up from germline, CDR1 is DFQATT and CDR2 is SNEGSKA (reference sequence). The CDR3 has 9 residues. V gave up 3 bases and J gave up 8 bases, with 4 bases separating them. CDR3 coding DNA: TGCAGTGCTAGTTTGGGCTACACCTTC. Translation gives CSASLGYTF.

The CDR3, as DNA: TGTGCCAGCAGGCTCACTGGGGCCAACGTCCTGACTTTC. It specifies CASRLTGANVLTF. The genes are TRBV27 and TRBJ2-6; no firm D call. Per germline, CDR1 MNHEY and CDR2 SMNVEV (reference sequence). The CDR3 is made up of 13 amino acids. V gave up 6 bases and J gave up 2 bases, with 5 bases separating them.

In its sample, this clonotype was seen many times. V gene TRBV6-2 or TRBV6-3 combines with J gene TRBJ1-2, with unresolved D. Germline V gives CDR1 MNHEY, CDR2 SVGEGT. V was trimmed by 2 bases and J by 5 bases, leaving 27 bases between them. CDR3 length: 19 amino acids. The CDR3 here is CASSYGLVMISTGVYGYTF. In DNA, the CDR3 is TGTGCCAGCAGTTACGGTCTTGTAATGATTTCCACGGGAGTTTATGGCTACACCTTC.

This clonotype was seen only a few times. The chain employs TRBV12-3 or TRBV12-4 and TRBJ1-5; 7 nucleotides align to TRBD1. Unmatched junction bases numbered 7, after V lost 6 bases and J lost 2 bases. This CDR3 comprises 15 residues. The CDR3 sequence: CASSYRGMGNQPQHF. In nucleotides, the CDR3 is TGTGCCAGCAGCTACAGGGGAATGGGCAATCAGCCCCAGCATTTT.

This clonotype was recorded many times. The chain carries TRBV5-1 and TRBJ2-1; 8 nucleotides agree with TRBD2. Germline lookup yields CDR1 SGHRS and CDR2 YFSETQ. With 3 bases clipped from V and 0 bases from J, the junction kept 8 bases outside the gene matches. The CDR3 has 17 amino acids. CDR3 protein: CASSSYSGDSSYNEQFF. Here the CDR3 DNA reads TGCGCCAGCAGCTCGTATAGCGGGGATAGCTCCTACAATGAGCAGTTCTTC.

This clonotype has more than one count but fewer than ten. The genes are TRBV6-2 or TRBV6-3 and TRBJ2-2; unclear D gene. CDR1 and CDR2 (germline): MNHEY, SVGEGT. Deletions cut 2 bases from V and 0 bases from J, with 19 bases between. This CDR3 is 19 amino acids long. The CDR3 loop is CASSYLPGPILSNTGELFF. CDR3 nucleotide sequence: TGTGCCAGCAGTTACCTGCCAGGCCCGATACTTTCGAACACCGGGGAGCTGTTTTTT.

This clonotype was counted only a few times. The chain links TRBV6-2 or TRBV6-3 to TRBJ2-5, with unresolved D. Germline V lookup: CDR1 MNHEY, CDR2 SVGEGT. V was clipped by 2 bases and J by 2 bases, with 15 bases between them. The CDR3 length is 16 residues. This chain's CDR3 is CASSYPHVVGQETQYF. The CDR3 DNA reads as TGTGCCAGCAGTTACCCTCACGTGGTAGGACAAGAGACCCAGTACTTC.

A few counts support this clonotype. The chain has TRBV11-2 and TRBJ2-1; TRBD1 aligns across 8 bases. Trimming removed 5 bases from V and 4 bases from J; junction bases left unmatched: 4. This CDR3 region has 14 residues. In germline, CDR1 is SGHAT, CDR2 FQNNGV. The CDR3 DNA reads TGTGCCAGCAGCCCGGGACAGGTATACAATGAGCAGTTCTTC. Protein: CASSPGQVYNEQFF. The entire variable domain, with the rest obtained from reference TRBV11-2 and TRBJ2-1, is as follows: EAGVAQSPRYKIIEKRQSVAFWCNPISGHATLYWYQQILGQGPKLLIQFQNNGVVDDSQLPKDRFSAERLKGVDSTLKIQPAKLEDSAVYLCASSPGQVYNEQFFGPGTRLTVL.